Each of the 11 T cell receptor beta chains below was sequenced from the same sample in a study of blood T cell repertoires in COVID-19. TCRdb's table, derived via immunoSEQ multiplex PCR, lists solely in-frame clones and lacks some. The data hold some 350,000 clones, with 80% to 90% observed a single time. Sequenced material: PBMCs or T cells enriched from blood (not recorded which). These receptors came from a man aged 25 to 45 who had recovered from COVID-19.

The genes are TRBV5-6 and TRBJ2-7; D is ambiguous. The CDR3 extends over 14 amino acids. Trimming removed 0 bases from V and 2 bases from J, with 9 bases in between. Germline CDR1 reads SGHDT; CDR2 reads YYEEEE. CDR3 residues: CASSLETLPYEQYF. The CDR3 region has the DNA TGTGCCAGCAGCTTGGAAACGCTACCCTACGAGCAGTACTTC.

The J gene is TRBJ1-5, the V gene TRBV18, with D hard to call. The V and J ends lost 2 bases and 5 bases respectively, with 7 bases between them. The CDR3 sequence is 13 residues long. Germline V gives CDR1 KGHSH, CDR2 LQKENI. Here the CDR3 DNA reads TGTGCCAGCTCACCATACGGGGATCAGCCCCAGCATTTT. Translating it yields CASSPYGDQPQHF.

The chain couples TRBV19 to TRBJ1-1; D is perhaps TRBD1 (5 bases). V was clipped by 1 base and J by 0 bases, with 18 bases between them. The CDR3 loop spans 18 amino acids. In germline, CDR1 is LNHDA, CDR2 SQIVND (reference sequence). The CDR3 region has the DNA TGTGCCAGTAGTATAGGGCTTGCATATGGGGCGTTGAACACTGAAGCTTTCTTT. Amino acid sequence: CASSIGLAYGALNTEAFF.

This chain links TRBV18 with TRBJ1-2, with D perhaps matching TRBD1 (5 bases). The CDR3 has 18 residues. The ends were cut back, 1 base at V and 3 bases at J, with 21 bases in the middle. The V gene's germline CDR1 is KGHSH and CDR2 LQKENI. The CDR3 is CASSPRPTGGGFHYGYTF. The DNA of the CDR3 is TGTGCCAGCTCACCACGACCCACCGGGGGAGGATTTCACTATGGCTACACCTTC.

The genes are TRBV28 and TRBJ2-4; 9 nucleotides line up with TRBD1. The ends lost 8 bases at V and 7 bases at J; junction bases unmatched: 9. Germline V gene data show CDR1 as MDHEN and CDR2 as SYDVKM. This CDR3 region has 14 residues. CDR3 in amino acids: CASCRDRASNIQYF. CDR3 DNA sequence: TGTGCCAGCTGCCGGGACAGGGCGTCGAACATTCAGTACTTC.

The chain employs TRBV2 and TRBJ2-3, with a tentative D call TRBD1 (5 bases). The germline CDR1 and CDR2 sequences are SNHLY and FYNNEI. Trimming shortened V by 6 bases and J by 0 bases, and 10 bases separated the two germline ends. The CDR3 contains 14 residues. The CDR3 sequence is CASRVTVSTDTQYF. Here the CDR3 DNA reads TGTGCCAGCAGGGTGACAGTTAGCACAGATACGCAGTATTTT.

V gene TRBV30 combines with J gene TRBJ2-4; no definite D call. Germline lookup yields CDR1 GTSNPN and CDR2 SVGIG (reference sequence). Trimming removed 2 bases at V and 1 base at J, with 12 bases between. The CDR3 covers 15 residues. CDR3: CAWSPRGAAKNIQYF. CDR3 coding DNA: TGTGCCTGGAGTCCCCGTGGAGCCGCCAAAAACATTCAGTACTTC.

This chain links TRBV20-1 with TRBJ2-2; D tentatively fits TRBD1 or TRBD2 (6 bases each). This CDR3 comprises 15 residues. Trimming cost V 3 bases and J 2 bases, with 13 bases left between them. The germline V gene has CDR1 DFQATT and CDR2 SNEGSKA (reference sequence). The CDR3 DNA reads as TGCAGTGCTAGTGGGGGGACATCCAACACCGGGGAGCTGTTTTTT. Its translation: CSASGGTSNTGELFF.

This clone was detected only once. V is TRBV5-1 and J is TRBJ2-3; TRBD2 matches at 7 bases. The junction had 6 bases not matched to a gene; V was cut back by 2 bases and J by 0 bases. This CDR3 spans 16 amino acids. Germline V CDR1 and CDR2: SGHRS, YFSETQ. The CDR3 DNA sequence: TGCGCCAGCAGCTTCCGATCGGGGGGAAGCACAGATACGCAGTATTTT. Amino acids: CASSFRSGGSTDTQYF.

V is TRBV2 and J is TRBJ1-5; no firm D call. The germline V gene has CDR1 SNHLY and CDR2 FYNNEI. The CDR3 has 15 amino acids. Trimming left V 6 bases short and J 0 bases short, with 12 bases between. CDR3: CASRAQQVSNQPQHF. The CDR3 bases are TGTGCCAGCAGGGCCCAACAAGTTAGCAATCAGCCCCAGCATTTT.

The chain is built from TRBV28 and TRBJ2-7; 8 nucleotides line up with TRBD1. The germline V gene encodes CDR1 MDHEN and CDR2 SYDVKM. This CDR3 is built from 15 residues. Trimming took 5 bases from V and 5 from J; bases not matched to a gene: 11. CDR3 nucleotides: TGTGCCAGCAGTAGCTCCGGGACAGGAAGTCACGAGCAGTACTTC. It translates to CASSSSGTGSHEQYF. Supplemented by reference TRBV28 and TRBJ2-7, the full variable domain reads DVKVTQSSRYLVKRTGEKVFLECVQDMDHENMFWYRQDPGLGLRLIYFSYDVKMKEKGDIPEGYSVSREKKERFSLILESASTNQTSMYLCASSSSGTGSHEQYFGPGTRLTVT.